This TCR beta chain was found in a study of T cell responses to AZD1222 COVID-19 vaccine. Worth noting for this clone: The antigen is not known.

TCRdb's table, derived via immunoSEQ multiplex PCR, lists solely in-frame clones and lacks some. This sample yields about 53,000 clones, of which about 81% are seen a single time; 27% belongs to the top ten. Study outcomes and limitations: White British ancestry dominated among donors, who included more females, and clonal diversity was possibly underestimated.

V dropped 3 bases and J dropped 3 bases, with 9 bases sitting between them. This CDR3 contains 13 residues. CDR1 is LNHDA, CDR2 SQIVND, per germline (reference sequence). The specimen comprised peripheral blood, sampled on day 0 of AZD1222 vaccination. This TCR was recovered from an adult in good health. The chain couples TRBV19 to TRBJ2-7; no clear D gene. Here the CDR3 DNA reads TGTGCCAGTAGTATTAGGGAAAGCTACGAGCAGTACTTC. As protein: CASSIRESYEQYF.